This T cell receptor (beta chain) was profiled in a study of T-cell reconstitution after alpha-beta-depleted transplantation in children. Whole-study findings and limits: Some patients showed high day-60 TCRbeta diversity, which derived from surviving recipient T cells and thymic progenitors. The origin of alpha-beta T cells about two months after transplant was reportedly several hundred expanded graft clones.

During its preparation, the TCRbeta library received unique molecular identifiers. Using its own MiXCR run on the PCR reads, TCRdb lists one record per CDR3 protein. The sample contains hundreds of thousands of distinct CDR3 sequences, 10% to 15% of which appear only once. The CDR3 runs to 11 residues. V was cut by 7 bases and J by 8 bases, with 14 bases left in between. CDR1 is SQVTM and CDR2 is ANQGSEA in the germline V gene. There are a few counts of this clonotype. The antigen remains unidentified. The chain recombines TRBV29-1 with TRBJ1-2; D might be TRBD1 (6 bases). The source material was PBMCs, mostly from graft donor cells, sampled 360 days after TCRalphabeta/CD19-depleted stem cell transplant. This clonotype was sampled from a male patient aged 10 to 17 who had a stem cell transplant for acute myeloid leukemia, so the T cells may come from the graft donor. CDR3 protein: CSASGGPGYTF. CDR3 nucleotide sequence: TGCAGCGCTTCGGGGGGGCCAGGCTACACCTTC.